These 20 T cell receptor beta chains were sequenced from one sample in a study of CD8+ T cells in alopecia areata. Indicated treatment: oral pan-JAK inhibitor, 5-10 mg twice daily. Reverse transcribed after extraction, RNA yielded cDNA as the sequencing template. TCRdb's table, derived via immunoSEQ multiplex PCR, lists solely in-frame clones and lacks some. Of roughly 200,000 clones listed, around 58% are singletons. The sample consisted of CD8+ T cells sorted from blood, taken at week 24, from a patient treated with tofacitinib. The source of these receptors is a human donor with alopecia areata.

This clone was seen a few times. V gene TRBV5-5 combines with J gene TRBJ2-7; weak D call: TRBD1 (5 bases). Trimming removed 4 bases at V and 3 bases at J, with 11 bases between. The germline V gene encodes CDR1 SGHKS and CDR2 YYEKEE (reference sequence). The CDR3 extends over 13 amino acids. The CDR3 loop is CASSLTEYYEQYF. The CDR3 nucleotides are TGTGCCAGCAGCCTGACAGAGTACTACGAGCAGTACTTC.

The V gene is TRBV6-5, the J gene TRBJ2-3, with 8 nucleotides matching TRBD2. CDR3 length: 13 residues. Germline V gene sequence: CDR1 MNHEY, CDR2 SVGAGI. V shed 6 bases and J 5 bases; nucleotides not matched to a gene: 4. The CDR3 sequence: CASSGGAEDTQYF. The CDR3, as DNA: TGTGCCAGCAGCGGGGGGGCCGAAGATACGCAGTATTTT.

This clone was picked up a small number of times. The chain couples TRBV29-1 to TRBJ2-7; 7 positions agree with TRBD1. CDR1 SQVTM and CDR2 ANQGSEA come from the germline V gene. V was pared by 4 bases and J by 2 bases, with 11 bases of the junction left unmatched. The CDR3 loop spans 15 amino acids. CDR3 sequence: CSVAKLGQVAYEQYF. The CDR3 coding sequence is TGCAGCGTTGCAAAGCTAGGACAGGTGGCCTACGAGCAGTACTTC.

The chain combines TRBV30 with TRBJ2-1; D call uncertain. Germline V gene data show CDR1 as GTSNPN and CDR2 as SVGIG (reference sequence). The CDR3 has 11 amino acids. Trimming took 1 base from V and 8 from J, leaving 6 bases between them. The CDR3 sequence: CAWSGGDEQFF. The CDR3 DNA sequence: TGTGCCTGGAGTGGAGGCGATGAGCAGTTCTTC.

This clone occurred once. The chain joins TRBV7-6 to TRBJ2-5; tentative D call: TRBD1 (6 bases). The CDR3 has 14 residues. CDR1 is SGHVS, CDR2 FNYEAQ, per germline. Trimming removed 4 bases from V and 5 bases from J, with 14 bases in between. Here the CDR3 reads CASSSLYTGETQYF. In DNA form, the CDR3 reads TGTGCCAGCAGCTCCCTATACACAGGGGAGACCCAGTACTTC. The variable domain in full, with the rest retrieved from reference TRBV7-6 and TRBJ2-5, is GAGVSQSPRYKVTKRGQDVALRCDPISGHVSLYWYRQALGQGPEFLTYFNYEAQQDKSGLPNDRFSAERPEGSISTLTIQRTEQRDSAMYRCASSSLYTGETQYFGPGTRLLVL.

The chain's CDR3 is CASSNSGPYPQETQYF. The DNA of the CDR3 is TGCGCCAGCAGTAACTCGGGTCCTTACCCCCAAGAGACCCAGTACTTC. This chain connects TRBV4-1 to TRBJ2-5; unclear D gene. Per the germline V gene, CDR1 is MGHRA and CDR2 is YSYEKL. V was cut by 6 bases and J by 1 base, with 18 bases left in between. This CDR3 region has 16 residues.

This chain joins TRBV4-2 and TRBJ1-4; TRBD1 might be the D (6 bases). CDR1 and CDR2 (germline): LGHNA, YNFKEQ. V was shortened by 0 bases and J by 5 bases, with 13 bases between the two germline ends. This CDR3 is 16 amino acids long. The CDR3 is CASSQEGGRGNEKLFF. The CDR3 DNA sequence: TGTGCCAGCAGCCAAGAGGGAGGCAGGGGAAATGAAAAACTGTTTTTT.

The J gene is TRBJ1-2, the V gene TRBV29-1; maybe TRBD1 (6 bases). The CDR3 contains 12 residues. Trimming left V 5 bases short and J 4 bases short, with 11 bases between. The germline CDR1 and CDR2 sequences are SQVTM and ANQGSEA. As DNA, the CDR3 is TGCAGCGTTACGGACAGAATCTATGGCTACACCTTC. Its protein is CSVTDRIYGYTF. The whole variable domain, remainder taken from reference TRBV29-1 and TRBJ1-2, is SAVISQKPSRDICQRGTSLTIQCQVDSQVTMMFWYRQQPGQSLTLIATANQGSEATYESGFVIDKFPISRPNLTFSTLTVSNMSPEDSSIYLCSVTDRIYGYTFGSGTRLTVV.

The J gene is TRBJ1-1, the V gene TRBV6-5, with no clear D. Germline V CDR1 and CDR2: MNHEY, SVGAGI. Trimming took 4 bases from V and 4 from J, leaving 10 bases between them. The CDR3 is 13 residues long. The CDR3 DNA reads TGTGCCAGCAGTTCTGGACGGCTCACTGAAGCTTTCTTT. It translates to CASSSGRLTEAFF.

This clone was seen a few times. This chain joins TRBV29-1 and TRBJ2-7; possibly TRBD1 for D (6 bases). This CDR3 is 14 amino acids long. CDR1 and CDR2 (germline): SQVTM, ANQGSEA. V was shortened by 3 bases and J by 3 bases, with 15 bases between the two germline ends. CDR3 sequence: CSVELEQGDYEQYF. DNA of the CDR3: TGCAGCGTTGAGTTGGAACAGGGAGACTACGAGCAGTACTTC.

This clone was seen only a few times. The genes are TRBV5-1 and TRBJ2-1, with 11 bases aligning to TRBD2. This CDR3 has 19 residues. Germline assignment: CDR1 SGHRS and CDR2 YFSETQ. The trim removed 4 bases at V and 0 bases at J, leaving 12 bases unmatched. The CDR3 DNA reads as TGCGCCAGCAGCCACGTACTAGCGGGGGCTCCCTTCTCCTACAATGAGCAGTTCTTC. Translation gives CASSHVLAGAPFSYNEQFF. Full variable domain (missing parts from reference TRBV5-1 and TRBJ2-1): KAGVTQTPRYLIKTRGQQVTLSCSPISGHRSVSWYQQTPGQGLQFLFEYFSETQRNKGNFPGRFSGRQFSNSRSEMNVSTLELGDSALYLCASSHVLAGAPFSYNEQFFGPGTRLTVL.

The rearrangement links TRBV29-1 to TRBJ1-2; D might be TRBD1 (5 bases). CDR3 size: 10 residues. Deletions cut 3 bases from V and 13 bases from J, with 12 bases between. Germline V gene data show CDR1 as SQVTM and CDR2 as ANQGSEA. CDR3: CSVDLAGPTF. The CDR3 DNA is TGCAGCGTTGATTTAGCGGGACCCACCTTC.

The V gene is TRBV27, the J gene TRBJ2-1; D not resolved. The length of the CDR3 is 11 residues. The V end was cut by 6 bases, the J end by 10 bases, with 10 bases between. Germline CDR1 and CDR2: MNHEY and SMNVEV (reference sequence). The CDR3 sequence is CASRGLEEQFF. The CDR3 DNA follows: TGTGCCAGCAGGGGGTTGGAAGAGCAGTTCTTC.

This clone was detected a few times. The V call is TRBV5-1, the J call TRBJ2-6, with D unresolved. The germline CDR1 and CDR2 sequences are SGHRS and YFSETQ. The germline V and J ends were trimmed by 1 base and 1 base, with 3 bases remaining between them. CDR3 length: 14 residues. The CDR3 DNA reads TGCGCCAGCAGCTTGAGATCTGGGGCCAACGTCCTGACTTTC. Protein sequence: CASSLRSGANVLTF.

V gene TRBV29-1 combines with J gene TRBJ2-2; 7 positions agree with TRBD2. The trim removed 3 bases at V and 9 bases at J, leaving 13 bases unmatched. Germline CDR1 is SQVTM and CDR2 is ANQGSEA. The CDR3 contains 15 residues. CDR3 nucleotide sequence: TGCAGCGTTGAGACCGGGACTAAAGTCCTCCGGGAGCTGTTTTTT. Its translation is CSVETGTKVLRELFF.

The chain carries TRBV6-5 and TRBJ2-6; D ambiguous. The CDR3 runs 12 residues. Germline values: CDR1 MNHEY, CDR2 SVGAGI. In DNA, the CDR3 is TGTGCTACACGCTCTGGGGCCAACGTCCTGACTTTC. Its translation: CATRSGANVLTF.

As regards this clone: Distinct nucleotide sequences in the sample also encode this CDR3. This rearrangement joins TRBV5-1 to TRBJ2-2; D remains unclear. Per germline, CDR1 SGHRS and CDR2 YFSETQ. The CDR3 runs to 11 residues. The V gene lost 2 bases and the J gene lost 8 bases, with 4 bases spanning the gap. The CDR3 nucleotides read TGCGCCAGCAGCTTATCGGGGGAGCTGTTTTTT. It translates to CASSLSGELFF.

The gene calls are TRBV4-1 and TRBJ2-2, with D maybe TRBD2 (5 bases). Germline V CDR1 and CDR2: MGHRA, YSYEKL. The V end lost 1 base, the J end lost 1 base, and 16 bases lay between the germline ends. The CDR3 contains 18 residues. CDR3 protein: CASSQAGRGDENTGELFF. CDR3 DNA: TGCGCCAGCAGCCAAGCGGGTCGGGGTGACGAGAACACCGGGGAGCTGTTTTTT.

CDR3 loop: CASIARGAQYF. Written as DNA, the CDR3 is TGTGCCAGCATCGCGAGGGGGGCGCAGTACTTC. This chain uses TRBV2 with TRBJ2-7; D possibly uses TRBD1 or TRBD2 (6 bases each). V gave up 7 bases and J gave up 9 bases, with 13 bases separating them. From germline, CDR1 is SNHLY and CDR2 FYNNEI. This CDR3 is built from 11 residues.

This rearrangement joins TRBV27 to TRBJ2-2; D call uncertain. V was cut by 0 bases and J by 5 bases, with 4 bases left in between. This CDR3 contains 13 residues. CDR1 MNHEY and CDR2 SMNVEV come from the germline V gene (reference sequence). The CDR3 is CASSLSDTGELFF. CDR3 bases: TGTGCCAGCAGTTTATCTGATACCGGGGAGCTGTTTTTT.